This TCR beta chain was captured in a study of post-analysis software for immune sequencing data (dated by TCRdb to between 2014 and 2017). At the level of the whole study: Disease courses on record covered relapsing-remitting, secondary progressive and progressive-relapsing multiple sclerosis, though some patients had no subtype annotation. The patient repertoires were compared against 11 previously published healthy control repertoires obtained from donors aged roughly 6 to 25 years. A subset of samples was prepared in parallel using single-end sample barcoding, then pooled and co-amplified after Illumina adapter ligation. The paper as a whole reports these results and caveats: Direct clustering with F measure showed strong co-clustering of samples prepared in the same batch, prompting a batch-effect correction. The multiple sclerosis patient group was slightly younger than the control group. Normalized Chao1 diversity was significantly lower in multiple sclerosis patients than controls, suggesting substantial peripheral T-cell clonal expansion. Roughly 5 TRBV segments, including TRBV5-6, TRBV5-1 and TRBV20-1, were significantly more frequent in patients than controls.

Library creation used PCR. Sequencing instrument: Illumina HiSeq 2500. To reduce PCR and sequencing biases, unique molecular identifiers were incorporated into the TCR beta cDNA libraries. Approximately 500,000 cDNA molecules were obtained per 1 to 10 million input T cells, so each molecule approximated one T cell. The same protocol used for the earlier healthy control dataset was applied to prepare and sequence the patient libraries. Samples belonging to the same batch were prepared together, multiplexed and sequenced on a shared HiSeq lane. The study's processing was this. MIGEC was used to process the raw barcoded reads, and molecular identifier groups with only a single read were discarded before consensus assembly and CDR3 extraction. VDJtools was used for post-analysis of the clonotype tables, with diversity normalized by down-sampling every dataset to the smallest sample size. In repertoire overlap clustering, CDR3 amino acid sequences, but not nucleotide sequences, were matched to correct batch-related cross-sample contamination. Through fastp at Q25 and MiXCR, TCRdb rebuilt clones from the public reads, retaining in-frame beta chains. CDR3 protein sequences are deduplicated, and each keeps its most common genes and DNA. The V and J calls follow TCRdb's processing rather than the paper's. The sample table holds 380,000 or so distinct CDR3 sequences, of which 30% to 45% were seen once. The top ten constitute roughly 13% of the sample.

To demonstrate the VDJtools post-analysis software, the study profiled TCR beta repertoires from the peripheral blood of approximately twelve young patients with multiple sclerosis. Multiple sclerosis patients were children and adolescents aged 6 to 15 years. About this clonotype itself: Its antigen remains unidentified. Base qualities are not recorded, but no much larger clone differs from it by a single base.

At the junction V is shortened by 3 bases and J by 4 bases, with 9 bases in between. CDR1 and CDR2, per the germline V gene (reference sequence), are LNHNV and YYDKDF. The CDR3 runs 13 residues from the cysteine to the phenylalanine. Only the CDR3 DNA is retained, 39 bases long and in frame from the first base. The rearranged chain carries TRBV15 and TRBJ1-1, and TRBD1 may be the D gene, going by 5 matching bases. The sequenced sample consisted of blood. The origin of this receptor is a girl aged 10 to 17 with multiple sclerosis. The DNA is TGTGCCACCAGCAGCGGGACCCTCACTGAAGCTTTCTTT. Its amino acids are CATSSGTLTEAFF.